Listed below are T cell receptor beta chains from one sample, sequenced in a study of blood T cell repertoires in COVID-19. Assay: immunoSEQ multiplex PCR; the TCRdb copy retains only in-frame clones and omits some. The sample carries some 80,000 clones, 75% to 90% recorded once. Sequencing input: peripheral blood. These receptors were taken from a human donor in a cohort sampled during active COVID-19. Both conserved end residues are part of each CDR3. Each record gives: V gene, J gene, D gene, CDR3 length, clone size, CDR3 protein, CDR3 DNA. D genes are given only for firm matches. Size is stated for part of the rows, as once, few or many counts, or as a class when the clone is expanded.

V: TRBV12-3/TRBV12-4
J: TRBJ2-3
D: -
length: 13
size: -
CDR3: CASSPEGTDTQYF
DNA: TGTGCCAGCAGTCCTGAGGGCACAGATACGCAGTATTTT

V: TRBV30
J: TRBJ2-4
D: TRBD1
length: 13
size: -
CDR3: CAWSQGGRNIQYF
DNA: TGTGCCTGGAGTCAAGGGGGCAGAAACATTCAGTACTTC

V: TRBV11-2
J: TRBJ2-7
D: -
length: 13
size: -
CDR3: CASSFVDTYEQYF
DNA: TGTGCCAGCAGCTTCGTGGACACCTACGAGCAGTACTTC

V: TRBV11-2
J: TRBJ2-7
D: -
length: 14
size: -
CDR3: CASSGLDSLYEQYF
DNA: TGTGCCAGCAGCGGCTTGGACAGCCTTTACGAGCAGTACTTC

V: TRBV9
J: TRBJ1-2
D: -
length: 13
size: -
CDR3: CASSGRGGSGYTF
DNA: TGTGCCAGCAGTGGTAGGGGGGGCTCTGGCTACACCTTC

V: TRBV20-1
J: TRBJ2-1
D: TRBD2
length: 15
size: once
CDR3: CSASSPGLAVREQFF
DNA: TGCAGTGCTAGTTCCCCGGGACTAGCGGTGCGAGAGCAGTTCTTC

V: TRBV11-2
J: TRBJ1-5
D: TRBD1
length: 14
size: -
CDR3: CASSLGAGGQPQHF
DNA: TGTGCCAGCAGCTTAGGCGCAGGGGGTCAACCCCAGCATTTT

V: TRBV4-2
J: TRBJ2-2
D: TRBD2
length: 17
size: -
CDR3: CASSQVLAGGDTGELFF
DNA: TGTGCCAGCAGCCAGGTCCTAGCGGGAGGGGACACCGGGGAGCTGTTTTTT

V: TRBV2
J: TRBJ2-6
D: TRBD1
length: 17
size: -
CDR3: CASRRTGLVTGANVLTF
DNA: TGTGCCAGCAGGAGGACAGGGCTTGTCACTGGGGCCAACGTCCTGACTTTC

V: TRBV9
J: TRBJ1-2
D: -
length: 14
size: -
CDR3: CASSEGVSNYGYTF
DNA: TGTGCCAGCAGCGAAGGGGTTTCTAACTATGGCTACACCTTC

V: TRBV2
J: TRBJ2-3
D: TRBD2
length: 12
size: -
CDR3: CASELGGNTQYF
DNA: TGTGCCAGCGAGCTGGGGGGGAATACGCAGTATTTT

V: TRBV6-5
J: TRBJ1-2
D: -
length: 13
size: -
CDR3: CASSSGANYGYTF
DNA: TGTGCCAGCAGTTCCGGGGCTAACTATGGCTACACCTTC

V: TRBV19
J: TRBJ2-1
D: -
length: 20
size: -
CDR3: CASSIGPHGGGSTLYNEQFF
DNA: TGTGCCAGTAGTATAGGACCCCACGGAGGGGGCAGTACGCTCTACAATGAGCAGTTCTTC

V: TRBV7-6
J: TRBJ2-5
D: TRBD2
length: 16
size: once
CDR3: CASSEWVEREQETQYF
DNA: TGTGCCAGCAGCGAGTGGGTCGAGCGGGAGCAAGAGACCCAGTACTTC

V: TRBV7-9
J: TRBJ2-7
D: -
length: 16
size: -
CDR3: CASSSRGGEGLGEQYF
DNA: TGTGCCAGCAGCTCCCGGGGAGGTGAGGGTCTGGGCGAGCAGTACTTC

V: TRBV4-3
J: TRBJ2-4
D: -
length: 14
size: -
CDR3: CASSQGTIHSIQYF
DNA: TGCGCCAGCAGCCAAGGGACAATTCATAGCATTCAGTACTTC

V: TRBV18
J: TRBJ2-5
D: TRBD2
length: 15
size: -
CDR3: CASSRTSGRRETQYF
DNA: TGTGCCAGCTCACGGACTAGCGGGAGACGGGAGACCCAGTACTTC

V: TRBV28
J: TRBJ1-2
D: -
length: 15
size: -
CDR3: CASSPRGATNYGYTF
DNA: TGTGCCAGCAGCCCTCGGGGGGCAACTAACTATGGCTACACCTTC

V: TRBV3-1/TRBV3-2
J: TRBJ2-7
D: TRBD2
length: 20
size: -
CDR3: CASSPGLAGASSFFKYEQYF
DNA: TGTGCCAGCAGCCCAGGACTAGCGGGGGCCTCTAGCTTTTTTAAATACGAGCAGTACTTC

V: TRBV14
J: TRBJ1-6
D: -
length: 14
size: -
CDR3: CASSQGGSPGHLHF
DNA: TGTGCCAGCAGCCAAGGAGGCTCCCCCGGTCACCTCCACTTT

V: TRBV15
J: TRBJ2-7
D: -
length: 17
size: -
CDR3: CATSRELRGPRGHEQYF
DNA: TGTGCCACCAGCAGAGAGTTACGTGGTCCTAGGGGCCACGAGCAGTACTTC

V: TRBV5-6
J: TRBJ2-7
D: -
length: 15
size: -
CDR3: CASSLSNTGAHEQYF
DNA: TGTGCCAGCAGCTTGAGCAACACAGGTGCCCACGAGCAGTACTTC

V: TRBV13
J: TRBJ1-2
D: -
length: 13
size: -
CDR3: CASSFKSGLPHTF
DNA: TGTGCCAGCAGCTTCAAATCGGGACTCCCGCACACCTTC

V: TRBV19
J: TRBJ2-1
D: -
length: 16
size: once
CDR3: CASSPETFVAYNEQFF
DNA: TGTGCCAGTAGTCCGGAGACTTTTGTGGCTTACAATGAGCAGTTCTTC

V: TRBV9
J: TRBJ1-6
D: -
length: 16
size: -
CDR3: CASSTGHSVYNSPLHF
DNA: TGTGCCAGCAGCACGGGACACAGCGTCTATAATTCACCCCTCCACTTT

V: TRBV28
J: TRBJ2-1
D: -
length: 14
size: -
CDR3: CASSPNLVTNEQFF
DNA: TGTGCCAGCAGCCCCAACCTCGTTACAAATGAGCAGTTCTTC

V: TRBV24-1
J: TRBJ2-7
D: TRBD2
length: 16
size: -
CDR3: CATSGLGTSGTYEQYF
DNA: TGTGCCACCAGTGGGCTCGGGACTAGCGGCACCTACGAGCAGTACTTC

V: TRBV9
J: TRBJ1-2
D: -
length: 14
size: once
CDR3: CASSVVPPVYGYTF
DNA: TGTGCCAGCAGCGTAGTTCCCCCAGTATATGGCTACACCTTC

V: TRBV7-2
J: TRBJ1-6
D: TRBD1
length: 17
size: -
CDR3: CASSSNQRTGRHSPLHF
DNA: TGTGCCAGCAGTTCAAACCAACGGACAGGGAGGCATTCACCCCTCCACTTT

V: TRBV5-1
J: TRBJ2-7
D: TRBD2
length: 15
size: -
CDR3: CASSLTSGTTYEQYF
DNA: TGCGCCAGCAGCCTCACTAGCGGAACGACCTACGAGCAGTACTTC

V: TRBV10-1
J: TRBJ1-6
D: TRBD1
length: 18
size: -
CDR3: CASSFRDRGNSCNSPLHF
DNA: TGCGCCAGCAGCTTCCGGGACAGGGGGAATTCTTGTAATTCACCCCTCCACTTT

V: TRBV7-8
J: TRBJ1-1
D: TRBD1
length: 18
size: -
CDR3: CASSFSTGTGEVRTEAFF
DNA: TGTGCCAGCAGCTTCTCAACCGGGACAGGGGAGGTGCGCACTGAAGCTTTCTTT

V: TRBV24-1
J: TRBJ2-1
D: TRBD2
length: 13
size: -
CDR3: CATSGISYNEQFF
DNA: TGTGCCACTAGCGGGATTTCCTACAATGAGCAGTTCTTC

V: TRBV3-1/TRBV3-2
J: TRBJ2-7
D: -
length: 11
size: -
CDR3: CASSQVYEQYF
DNA: TGTGCCAGCAGCCAAGTATACGAGCAGTACTTC

V: TRBV27
J: TRBJ2-7
D: -
length: 16
size: -
CDR3: CASSRTSGSPSYEQYF
DNA: TGTGCCAGCAGTCGAACAAGCGGGTCCCCCTCCTACGAGCAGTACTTC

V: TRBV10-3
J: TRBJ1-1
D: -
length: 13
size: few
CDR3: CAISEGTLPGAFF
DNA: TGTGCCATCAGTGAGGGGACACTCCCCGGAGCTTTCTTT

V: TRBV11-2
J: TRBJ2-7
D: TRBD2
length: 16
size: -
CDR3: CASSSWTSGSLYEQYF
DNA: TGTGCCAGCAGCTCGTGGACTAGCGGGAGTCTTTACGAGCAGTACTTC

V: TRBV7-2
J: TRBJ1-2
D: TRBD1
length: 15
size: -
CDR3: CASSFGQGAVYGYTF
DNA: TGTGCCAGCAGCTTCGGACAGGGGGCGGTCTATGGCTACACCTTC

V: TRBV29-1
J: TRBJ1-4
D: -
length: 13
size: -
CDR3: CSVEEGGYEKLFF
DNA: TGCAGCGTTGAGGAGGGTGGATATGAAAAACTGTTTTTT

V: TRBV15
J: TRBJ2-1
D: TRBD1
length: 15
size: -
CDR3: CATSRDRGKGYEQFF
DNA: TGTGCCACCAGCAGAGACAGGGGGAAGGGGTATGAGCAGTTCTTC

V: TRBV18
J: TRBJ1-2
D: TRBD1
length: 15
size: -
CDR3: CASSFGQGNYYGYTF
DNA: TGTGCCAGCTCGTTCGGACAGGGTAACTACTATGGCTACACCTTC

V: TRBV28
J: TRBJ2-7
D: TRBD1
length: 11
size: -
CDR3: CASSFGDREVF
DNA: TGTGCCAGCAGTTTCGGGGACAGGGAGGTTTTC

V: TRBV6-5
J: TRBJ2-7
D: TRBD1
length: 15
size: -
CDR3: CASSKPGQVSYEQYF
DNA: TGTGCCAGCAGCAAACCGGGACAGGTCTCCTACGAGCAGTACTTC

V: TRBV4-1
J: TRBJ2-5
D: -
length: 14
size: -
CDR3: CASSQDHRGETQYF
DNA: TGCGCCAGCAGCCAAGATCATAGGGGGGAGACCCAGTACTTC

V: TRBV4-2
J: TRBJ2-1
D: -
length: 13
size: -
CDR3: CASSQVGNNEQFF
DNA: TGTGCCAGCAGCCAAGTCGGGAACAATGAGCAGTTCTTC

V: TRBV6-5
J: TRBJ2-7
D: TRBD2
length: 15
size: -
CDR3: CASSRLRGGEYEQYF
DNA: TGTGCCAGCAGTCGGCTTCGGGGGGGGGAGTACGAGCAGTACTTC

V: TRBV9
J: TRBJ2-1
D: TRBD2
length: 15
size: -
CDR3: CASSVRAGGPSEQFF
DNA: TGTGCCAGCAGCGTACGAGCGGGGGGGCCCAGTGAGCAGTTCTTC

V: TRBV11-2
J: TRBJ1-2
D: -
length: 15
size: -
CDR3: CASSHNHGGGYGYTF
DNA: TGTGCCAGCAGCCACAACCACGGGGGTGGATATGGCTACACCTTC

V: TRBV10-3
J: TRBJ2-2
D: -
length: 19
size: -
CDR3: CAISESMVAAASNTGELFF
DNA: TGTGCCATCAGTGAGTCGATGGTTGCCGCGGCGTCGAACACCGGGGAGCTGTTTTTT

V: TRBV7-8
J: TRBJ2-7
D: -
length: 16
size: -
CDR3: CASSLAALLSSYEQYF
DNA: TGTGCCAGCAGCTTAGCAGCGTTACTTTCCTCCTACGAGCAGTACTTC

V: TRBV7-9
J: TRBJ2-1
D: -
length: 12
size: -
CDR3: CASSLSWNEQFF
DNA: TGTGCCAGCAGCTTGAGCTGGAATGAGCAGTTCTTC

V: TRBV19
J: TRBJ1-3
D: -
length: 15
size: -
CDR3: CASSISGQTGNTIYF
DNA: TGTGCCAGTAGTATTTCAGGACAGACTGGAAACACCATATATTTT

V: TRBV6-1
J: TRBJ2-7
D: TRBD2
length: 16
size: -
CDR3: CASSEPRGTRSDEQYF
DNA: TGTGCCAGCAGTGAACCGAGAGGGACTAGGAGTGACGAGCAGTACTTC

V: TRBV5-8
J: TRBJ2-7
D: -
length: 15
size: -
CDR3: CASIGTGKGAYEQYF
DNA: TGTGCCAGCATCGGAACAGGGAAAGGCGCCTACGAGCAGTACTTC

V: TRBV5-4
J: TRBJ2-7
D: TRBD2
length: 15
size: -
CDR3: CASSSAPGLAYEQYF
DNA: TGTGCCAGCAGCTCGGCCCCGGGACTAGCCTACGAGCAGTACTTC

V: TRBV28
J: TRBJ1-1
D: -
length: 13
size: -
CDR3: CASSPPWGGEAFF
DNA: TGTGCCAGCAGTCCTCCGTGGGGCGGAGAAGCTTTCTTT

V: TRBV9
J: TRBJ2-5
D: TRBD2
length: 18
size: -
CDR3: CASSVAPGLAGRRETQYF
DNA: TGTGCCAGCAGCGTAGCTCCAGGGCTAGCGGGCCGCCGAGAGACCCAGTACTTC